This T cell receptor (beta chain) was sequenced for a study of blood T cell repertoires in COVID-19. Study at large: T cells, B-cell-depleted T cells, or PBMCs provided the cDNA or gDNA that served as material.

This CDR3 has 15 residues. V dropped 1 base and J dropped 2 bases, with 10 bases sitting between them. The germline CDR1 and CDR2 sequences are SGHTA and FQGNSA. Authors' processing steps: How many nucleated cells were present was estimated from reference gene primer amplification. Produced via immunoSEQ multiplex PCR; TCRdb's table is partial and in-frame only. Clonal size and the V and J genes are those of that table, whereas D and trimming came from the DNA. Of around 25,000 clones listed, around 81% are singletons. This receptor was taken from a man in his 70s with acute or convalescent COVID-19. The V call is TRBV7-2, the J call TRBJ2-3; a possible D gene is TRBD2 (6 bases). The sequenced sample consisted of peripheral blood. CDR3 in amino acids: CASSLGWRDTDTQYF. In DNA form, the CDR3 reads TGTGCCAGCAGCTTAGGTTGGAGGGACACAGATACGCAGTATTTT.